This TCR beta chain is from a study of beta chain features in type 1 diabetes. Study-level findings and limits: People with Type 1 diabetes carried modestly yet significantly shorter TCRB CDR3s in all four CD4+ subsets.

CDR1 and CDR2 from the germline V gene are MNHNY and SVGAGI (reference sequence). The CDR3 consists of 14 residues. Trimming stripped 10 bases from V and 0 bases from J, with 16 bases between. Every bit of the isolated RNA underwent reverse transcription, so sequencing read expressed TCRB transcripts. The assay was immunoSEQ multiplex PCR, and TCRdb's table has in-frame clones only and misses some. Of 300,000 to 350,000 clones listed, approximately 8% are singletons. This clone was observed a few times. Its antigen is still unknown. The clonotype was recovered from a woman aged 18-35 years in good health. The specimen sequenced was central memory CD4+ T cells from blood. V gene TRBV6-6 combines with J gene TRBJ2-7, with a possible D match to TRBD2 (6 bases). The CDR3 sequence is CATQAGTGSYEQYF. In DNA form, the CDR3 reads TGTGCCACCCAAGCCGGGACTGGCTCCTACGAGCAGTACTTC.